A selection of T cell receptor beta chains follows, all from one sample in a study of blood T cells in healthy people across ages. TCRdb reprocessed the 5' RACE reads via MiXCR and lists one record per CDR3 protein. This table holds 1.5 million to 1.8 million distinct CDR3 sequences, approximately 39% found once. The sequenced sample was blood. The receptors were sampled from a woman aged 18-29 years in good health. Each CDR3 is given with its conserved first and last residue. The order of the fields is J gene, D gene, clone size, V gene, CDR3 protein, CDR3 DNA. The D gene is left open where the match is weak. Clone size, where shown, is once, few, many, or a class for clones that have expanded.

TRBJ2-4 . few TRBV6-5 CASSLTARPGEQYF TGTGCCAGCAGTTTGACAGCCCGACCTGGGGAGCAGTACTTC
TRBJ2-1 TRBD1 few TRBV25-1 CASSEQGALVNEQFF TGTGCCAGCAGTGAGCAGGGGGCTTTGGTCAATGAGCAGTTCTTC
TRBJ1-2 . few TRBV6-6 CASRGLGWYGYTF TGTGCCAGTCGAGGACTGGGCTGGTATGGCTACACCTTC
TRBJ2-7 TRBD2 . TRBV12-3/TRBV12-4 CASSSSGTSGDEQYF TGTGCCAGCAGTTCCTCCGGGACTAGCGGTGATGAGCAGTACTTC
TRBJ2-5 TRBD2 . TRBV6-2/TRBV6-3 CASRAPGTSSLETQYF TGTGCCAGCAGAGCCCCCGGGACTAGCAGTCTAGAGACCCAGTACTTC
TRBJ2-4 . . TRBV6-5 CASRGGENIQYF TGTGCCAGTAGAGGGGGGGAAAACATTCAGTACTTC
TRBJ2-2 . . TRBV12-3/TRBV12-4 CAVEGSLHPGELFF TGTGCCGTCGAGGGGTCATTACACCCCGGGGAGCTGTTTTTT
TRBJ2-3 TRBD1 . TRBV20-1 CSADLTSGQGRTDTQYF TGCAGTGCCGATTTGACCTCTGGACAGGGTCGCACAGATACGCAGTATTTT
TRBJ2-1 . . TRBV7-2 CASRTGLLDNEQFF TGTGCCAGCAGAACAGGGTTACTGGACAATGAGCAGTTCTTC
TRBJ2-7 . . TRBV14 CASSQTLLNNEQYF TGTGCCAGCAGCCAAACCCTCCTCAACAATGAGCAGTACTTC
TRBJ1-2 TRBD1 . TRBV28 CASSIGTGSGSYGYTF TGTGCCAGCAGTATCGGGACAGGGAGTGGCTCCTATGGCTACACCTTC
TRBJ2-2 . . TRBV29-1 CSVSAETNTGELFF TGCAGCGTTTCAGCGGAAACAAACACCGGGGAGCTGTTTTTT
TRBJ2-5 . . TRBV7-9 CTSSYLEGKDEQYF TGTACCAGCAGCTACCTAGAGGGGAAGGATGAGCAGTACTTC
TRBJ2-2 . . TRBV7-9 CASSSYIRVGAHPPGELFF TGTGCCAGCAGCTCGTATATCAGGGTTGGGGCTCATCCTCCCGGGGAGCTGTTTTTT
TRBJ2-2 . . TRBV11-2 CASSSPGFVSAGELFF TGTGCCAGCAGCTCCCCTGGGTTCGTGTCGGCCGGGGAGCTGTTTTTT
TRBJ2-5 TRBD1 few TRBV18 CASSRSGGRQETQYF TGTGCCAGCTCACGGTCAGGGGGTCGCCAAGAGACCCAGTACTTC